These 27 T cell receptor beta chains were sequenced from one sample in a study of OX40 agonist ivuxolimab in advanced cancers. Clones were read by immunoSEQ multiplex PCR, and TCRdb kept only the in-frame ones, dropping some. This sample has about 95,000 clones, with around 90% found just once. The material was CD4+ or CD8+ T cells sorted from blood, obtained in a trial of the OX40 agonist ivuxolimab. Every receptor here comes from an adult with an advanced solid tumor such as melanoma, head and neck, liver or kidney cancer.

The chain is built from TRBV27 and TRBJ1-4; TRBD1 agrees at 10 bases. Germline loops: CDR1 MNHEY, CDR2 SMNVEV (reference sequence). This CDR3 spans 18 amino acids. V dropped 6 bases and J dropped 4; count of bases not matched to a gene: 14. CDR3 region: CASRQDRGKGDDNEKLFF. CDR3 nucleotide sequence: TGTGCCAGCAGACAGGACAGGGGGAAAGGGGACGATAATGAAAAACTGTTTTTT.

This chain uses TRBV7-2 with TRBJ1-1, with D perhaps matching TRBD1 (6 bases). CDR3 length equals 12 residues. V lost 6 bases and J 10 bases, leaving 15 bases between the germline ends. Looked up from germline, CDR1 is SGHTA and CDR2 is FQGNSA. This chain's CDR3 is CASRGLGHRAFF. CDR3 in DNA: TGTGCCAGCAGAGGATTGGGACACCGAGCTTTCTTT.

Regarding this clone: A junction boundary mismatches the germline segment, possibly from a read error. The chain carries TRBV9 and TRBJ2-7; D is unclear. The length of the CDR3 is 13 residues. Per the germline V gene, CDR1 is SGDLS and CDR2 is YYNGEE. This CDR3 reads CASSVSPSYGQYF. The CDR3 DNA follows: TGTGCCAGCAGCGTCAGTCCCTCCTACGGGCAGTACTTC.

This clone was detected once. The gene calls are TRBV19 and TRBJ1-1; D is undetermined. Germline CDR1 and CDR2: LNHDA and SQIVND (reference sequence). The V and J ends lost 5 bases and 2 bases respectively, with 15 bases between them. This CDR3 is 15 amino acids long. CDR3: CASSWQASINTEAFF. The CDR3 DNA reads TGTGCCAGTAGTTGGCAAGCCTCCATCAACACTGAAGCTTTCTTT.

The chain uses TRBV5-1 and TRBJ2-3; 14 bases are shared with TRBD2. This CDR3 comprises 18 residues. J gave up 0 bases and V 4 bases, and 7 bases lay outside the gene matches. Germline V gene data show CDR1 as SGHRS and CDR2 as YFSETQ. CDR3 sequence (DNA): TGCGCCAGCAGCCTCGGGACTAGCGGGAGAAAAAGCACAGATACGCAGTATTTT. Translation gives CASSLGTSGRKSTDTQYF.

This clone was recorded only once. The J gene is TRBJ1-4, the V gene TRBV27, with TRBD1 matching over 7 bases. With V trimmed by 8 bases and J by 5 bases, 8 bases remained unmatched. CDR1 and CDR2 from the germline V gene are MNHEY and SMNVEV (reference sequence). The CDR3 runs 14 residues. CDR3 nucleotides: TGTGCCAGCGCTAAGGGACAGCCGAATGAAAAACTGTTTTTT. It encodes CASAKGQPNEKLFF.

The chain has TRBV19 and TRBJ2-1; the match to TRBD2 covers 9 bases. CDR3 size: 17 residues. Trimming removed 3 bases from V and 7 bases from J; junction bases left unmatched: 13. Germline V CDR1 and CDR2: LNHDA, SQIVND (reference sequence). CDR3 sequence reads: CASSIGGSGRSMNEQFF. The CDR3 coding sequence is TGTGCCAGTAGTATCGGGGGTAGCGGGAGATCTATGAATGAGCAGTTCTTC.

This clone came up a few times. This sequence joins TRBV30 and TRBJ1-5; a weak D match, TRBD1 (5 bases). V lost 2 bases to trimming and J lost 6 bases, with 11 bases between them. CDR3 length: 13 amino acids. The germline gives CDR1 GTSNPN, CDR2 SVGIG (reference sequence). The CDR3 DNA reads TGTGCCTGGAGTAAGGGGAAGGGTCAGCCCCAGCATTTT. It encodes CAWSKGKGQPQHF. The whole variable domain, filled in from reference TRBV30 and TRBJ1-5, reads SQTIHQWPATLVQPVGSPLSLECTVEGTSNPNLYWYRQAAGRGLQLLFYSVGIGQISSEVPQNLSASRPQDRQFILSSKKLLLSDSGFYLCAWSKGKGQPQHFGDGTRLSIL.

The rearrangement uses TRBV7-9 and TRBJ2-1, with D unresolved. V was cut by 5 bases and J by 0 bases, with 11 bases left in between. Germline CDR1 is SEHNR and CDR2 is FQNEAQ (reference sequence). The CDR3 has 15 residues. In nucleotides, the CDR3 is TGTGCCAGCAGCCCTACCTTGAGCTCCTACAATGAGCAGTTCTTC. Translated: CASSPTLSSYNEQFF.

The sample holds a few counts of this clone. The J gene is TRBJ2-4, the V gene TRBV28; D might be TRBD1 (5 bases). The germline V gene encodes CDR1 MDHEN and CDR2 SYDVKM. The CDR3 contains 16 residues. Trimming removed 4 bases from V and 0 bases from J, with 13 bases in between. Written as DNA, the CDR3 is TGTGCCAGCAGTTCAGGGTTCACCTTAGCCAAAAACATTCAGTACTTC. Translating it yields CASSSGFTLAKNIQYF. Supplemented by reference TRBV28 and TRBJ2-4, the full variable domain reads DVKVTQSSRYLVKRTGEKVFLECVQDMDHENMFWYRQDPGLGLRLIYFSYDVKMKEKGDIPEGYSVSREKKERFSLILESASTNQTSMYLCASSSGFTLAKNIQYFGAGTRLSVL.

This clone came up once. The CDR3 DNA follows: TGCAGCGTTGGGGACAGGGGGGAAAAACTGTTTTTT. Its translation: CSVGDRGEKLFF. The rearrangement joins TRBV29-1 to TRBJ1-4; TRBD1 agrees at 11 bases. V shed 4 bases, J shed 8 bases, and the junction held 0 bases outside the gene matches. Germline V lookup: CDR1 SQVTM, CDR2 ANQGSEA. This CDR3 has 12 amino acids.

CDR3 protein: CASSLHAGTRPYEQYF. In DNA form, the CDR3 reads TGCGCCAGCAGCTTACACGCAGGGACTAGACCATACGAGCAGTACTTC. The rearrangement joins TRBV5-1 to TRBJ2-7, with 8 bases matching TRBD2. The germline V gene has CDR1 SGHRS and CDR2 YFSETQ. V lost 2 bases to trimming and J lost 4 bases; unmatched junction nucleotides: 11. The CDR3 covers 16 residues.

This chain uses TRBV7-8 with TRBJ2-1, with 11 nucleotides matching TRBD2. Trimming at V came to 2 bases and at J to 9 bases, leaving 12 bases not matched to a gene. Germline CDR1 and CDR2: SGHVS and FQNEAQ. This CDR3 has 17 amino acids. In DNA form, the CDR3 reads TGTGCCAGCAGCTTACTAGGTAGCGGGAGGGCCTCCAGTGAGCAGTTCTTC. It codes for CASSLLGSGRASSEQFF.

J is TRBJ2-4 and V is TRBV4-1, with TRBD1 matching 7 bases. Germline V gene sequence: CDR1 MGHRA, CDR2 YSYEKL. Losses at the gene ends were 3 bases for V and 0 bases for J; bases not matched to a gene: 11. The CDR3 has 18 amino acids. The CDR3 spells CASSHGQATMEAKNIQYF. The CDR3 coding sequence is TGCGCCAGCAGCCACGGACAGGCCACGATGGAAGCCAAAAACATTCAGTACTTC.

The chain links TRBV5-1 to TRBJ2-7, with 10 bases that match TRBD1. V was pared by 2 bases and J by 5 bases, with 7 bases of the junction left unmatched. CDR1 is SGHRS, CDR2 YFSETQ, per germline. CDR3 size: 15 residues. The CDR3: CASSFLGTGEDEQYF. The CDR3 DNA follows: TGCGCCAGCAGCTTTCTTGGGACAGGGGAGGACGAGCAGTACTTC.

This clone showed up just a few times. The chain combines TRBV20-1 with TRBJ1-2; D is unclear. This CDR3 is built from 11 residues. Trimming stripped 3 bases from V and 7 bases from J, with 9 bases between. The germline V gene encodes CDR1 DFQATT and CDR2 SNEGSKA (reference sequence). The CDR3 is CSASSGSGYTF. CDR3 coding DNA: TGCAGTGCTAGTAGTGGGAGTGGCTACACCTTC.

This clone was picked up one time. The chain couples TRBV30 to TRBJ2-5, with TRBD1 matching 7 bases. The germline V gene has CDR1 GTSNPN and CDR2 SVGIG (reference sequence). Trimming removed 0 bases from V and 5 bases from J; junction bases left unmatched: 6. This CDR3 has 14 residues. CDR3 region: CAWSVKTGRETQYF. CDR3 nucleotide sequence: TGTGCCTGGAGTGTTAAGACAGGGCGGGAGACCCAGTACTTC.

The rearrangement joins TRBV14 to TRBJ1-1, with a weak D call TRBD1 (6 bases). V was cut by 1 base and J by 4 bases, with 7 bases left in between. Germline values: CDR1 SGHDN, CDR2 FVKESK. This CDR3 is 13 amino acids long. This chain's CDR3 is CASSQVGGTEAFF. CDR3 coding DNA: TGTGCCAGCAGCCAAGTAGGGGGCACTGAAGCTTTCTTT.

The chain recombines TRBV27 with TRBJ1-6; TRBD1 matches at 8 bases. CDR1 and CDR2 from the germline V gene are MNHEY and SMNVEV (reference sequence). The ends lost 5 bases at V and 6 bases at J; junction bases unmatched: 6. The CDR3 loop spans 15 amino acids. CDR3 nucleotides: TGTGCCAGCAGTCCAGGGACAGGAGGTAATTCACCCCTCCACTTT. Its translation: CASSPGTGGNSPLHF.

V usage is TRBV7-2 and J usage is TRBJ2-5; the match to TRBD1 covers 7 bases. The V segment lost 5 bases and the J segment 7 bases; nucleotides outside the gene matches: 13. Germline CDR1 reads SGHTA; CDR2 reads FQGNSA. The CDR3 is 15 amino acids. The chain's CDR3 is CASSQQQGSSGTQYF. As DNA, the CDR3 is TGTGCCAGCAGCCAGCAACAGGGGTCCTCGGGGACCCAGTACTTC.

This clone was seen once. The chain links TRBV7-6 to TRBJ2-7; no clear D gene. V was pared by 2 bases and J by 2 bases, with 13 bases between. Germline V CDR1 and CDR2: SGHVS, FNYEAQ. This CDR3 has 15 residues. This CDR3 is CASSLSSSGTYEQYF. CDR3 bases: TGTGCCAGCAGCTTATCGTCTTCTGGGACCTACGAGCAGTACTTC.

The chain is built from TRBV5-1 and TRBJ1-1; maybe TRBD1 (6 bases). CDR3 length: 14 amino acids. The germline V and J ends were trimmed by 1 base and 2 bases, with 9 bases remaining between them. Germline CDR1 is SGHRS and CDR2 is YFSETQ. The CDR3 here is CASSLRTDNTEAFF. The CDR3, as DNA: TGCGCCAGCAGCTTGAGGACAGATAACACTGAAGCTTTCTTT.

For this clone: One end of the junction varies from germline; a read error may be responsible. The chain couples TRBV7-7 to TRBJ2-5; 7 bases fit TRBD2. This CDR3 has 15 residues. Germline V lookup: CDR1 SSHAT, CDR2 FNYEAQ (reference sequence). CDR3 sequence reads: CASSLPGGGQETQYF. The DNA for the CDR3 is TGTGCTAGCAGCTTGCCTGGGGGAGGGCAAGAGACCCAGTACTTC.

V is TRBV19 and J is TRBJ1-4, with 7 positions matching TRBD1. Losses at the gene ends were 6 bases for V and 0 bases for J; bases not matched to a gene: 7. Germline assignment: CDR1 LNHDA and CDR2 SQIVND (reference sequence). The CDR3 loop spans 16 amino acids. CDR3 DNA: TGTGCCAGTAGCCGCGGGACAGCTCCAACTAATGAAAAACTGTTTTTT. This codes for CASSRGTAPTNEKLFF. Filled out from reference TRBV19 and TRBJ1-4, the complete variable domain reads DGGITQSPKYLFRKEGQNVTLSCEQNLNHDAMYWYRQDPGQGLRLIYYSQIVNDFQKGDIAEGYSVSREKKESFPLTVTSAQKNPTAFYLCASSRGTAPTNEKLFFGSGTQLSVL.

To note about this clone: One end of the junction varies from germline; a read error may be responsible. This rearrangement joins TRBV7-2 to TRBJ1-4; no clear D gene. The V gene's germline CDR1 is SGHTA and CDR2 FQGNSA. This CDR3 contains 14 residues. The CDR3 DNA follows: TGTGCCAGCAGATATGACCCGGCGAATGGAAAACTGTTTTTT. It yields the protein CASRYDPANGKLFF.

V and J are TRBV11-3 and TRBJ2-1, with TRBD2 matching over 7 bases. Germline CDR1 SGHNT, CDR2 YENEEA. V gave up 6 bases and J gave up 0 bases; unmatched junction bases: 14. CDR3 length equals 18 residues. DNA for the CDR3: TGTGCCAGCAGTCCCGGGGACTACCAAAGGAACTCCTACAATGAGCAGTTCTTC. It yields the protein CASSPGDYQRNSYNEQFF.

The chain employs TRBV7-9 and TRBJ1-2; D is unresolved. Germline lookup yields CDR1 SEHNR and CDR2 FQNEAQ (reference sequence). CDR3 length equals 14 residues. The V end was cut by 2 bases, the J end by 6 bases, with 13 bases between. CDR3 protein: CASSLSPSPHGYTF. CDR3 DNA: TGTGCCAGCAGCTTATCCCCGTCGCCCCATGGCTACACCTTC.